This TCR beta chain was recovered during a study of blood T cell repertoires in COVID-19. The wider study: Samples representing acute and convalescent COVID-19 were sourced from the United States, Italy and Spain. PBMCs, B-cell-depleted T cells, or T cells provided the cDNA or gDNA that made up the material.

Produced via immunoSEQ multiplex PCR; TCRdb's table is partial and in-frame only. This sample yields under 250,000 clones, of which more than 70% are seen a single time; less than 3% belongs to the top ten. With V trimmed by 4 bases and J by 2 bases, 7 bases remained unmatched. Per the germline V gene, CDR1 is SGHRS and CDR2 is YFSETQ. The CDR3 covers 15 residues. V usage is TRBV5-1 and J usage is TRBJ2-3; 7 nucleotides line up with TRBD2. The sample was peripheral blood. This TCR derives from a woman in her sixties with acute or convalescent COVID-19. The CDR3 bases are TGCGCCAGCAGCCTTGACGGGGGGACCACAGATACGCAGTATTTT. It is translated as CASSLDGGTTDTQYF.